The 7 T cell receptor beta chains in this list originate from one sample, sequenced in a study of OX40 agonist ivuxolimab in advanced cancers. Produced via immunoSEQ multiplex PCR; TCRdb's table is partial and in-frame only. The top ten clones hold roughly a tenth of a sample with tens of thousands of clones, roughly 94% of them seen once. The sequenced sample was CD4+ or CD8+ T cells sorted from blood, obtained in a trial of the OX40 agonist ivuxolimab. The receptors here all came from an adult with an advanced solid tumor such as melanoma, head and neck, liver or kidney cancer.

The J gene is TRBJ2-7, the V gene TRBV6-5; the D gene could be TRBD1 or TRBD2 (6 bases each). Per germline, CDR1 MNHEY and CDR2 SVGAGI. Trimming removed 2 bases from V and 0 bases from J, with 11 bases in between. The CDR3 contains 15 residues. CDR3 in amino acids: CASSYGGPSSYEQYF. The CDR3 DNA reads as TGTGCCAGCAGTTACGGGGGGCCATCCTCCTACGAGCAGTACTTC.

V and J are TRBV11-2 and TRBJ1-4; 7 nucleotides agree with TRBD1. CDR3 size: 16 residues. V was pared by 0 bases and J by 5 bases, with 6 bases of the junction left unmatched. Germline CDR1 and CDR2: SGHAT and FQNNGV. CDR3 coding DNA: TGTGCCAGCAGCTTAGATCCCGGGACAGCAAATGAAAAACTGTTTTTT. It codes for CASSLDPGTANEKLFF. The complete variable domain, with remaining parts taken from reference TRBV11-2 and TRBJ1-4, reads EAGVAQSPRYKIIEKRQSVAFWCNPISGHATLYWYQQILGQGPKLLIQFQNNGVVDDSQLPKDRFSAERLKGVDSTLKIQPAKLEDSAVYLCASSLDPGTANEKLFFGSGTQLSVL.

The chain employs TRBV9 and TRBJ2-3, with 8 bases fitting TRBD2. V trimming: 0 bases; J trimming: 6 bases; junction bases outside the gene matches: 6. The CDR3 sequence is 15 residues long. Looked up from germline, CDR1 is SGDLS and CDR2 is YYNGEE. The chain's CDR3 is CASSVDSGVGDTQYF. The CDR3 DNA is TGTGCCAGCAGCGTAGATAGCGGGGTAGGCGATACGCAGTATTTT.

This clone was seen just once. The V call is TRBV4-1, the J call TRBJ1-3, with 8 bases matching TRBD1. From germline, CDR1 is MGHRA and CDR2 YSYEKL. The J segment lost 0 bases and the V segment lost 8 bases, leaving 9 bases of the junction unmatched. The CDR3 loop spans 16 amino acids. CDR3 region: CASAQGALISGNTIYF. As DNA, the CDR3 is TGCGCCAGCGCTCAGGGGGCCCTAATCTCTGGAAACACCATATATTTT.

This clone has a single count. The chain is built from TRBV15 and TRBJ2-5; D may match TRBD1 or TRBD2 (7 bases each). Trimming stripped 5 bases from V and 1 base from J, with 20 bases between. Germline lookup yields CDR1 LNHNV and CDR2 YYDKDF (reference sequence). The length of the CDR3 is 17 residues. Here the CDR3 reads CATSSGGDREPQETQYF. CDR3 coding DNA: TGTGCCACCAGCTCGGGGGGAGACAGGGAACCCCAAGAGACCCAGTACTTC. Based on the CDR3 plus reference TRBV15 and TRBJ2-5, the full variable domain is DAMVIQNPRYQVTQFGKPVTLSCSQTLNHNVMYWYQQKSSQAPKLLFHYYDKDFNNEADTPDNFQSRRPNTSFCFLDIRSPGLGDTAMYLCATSSGGDREPQETQYFGPGTRLLVL.

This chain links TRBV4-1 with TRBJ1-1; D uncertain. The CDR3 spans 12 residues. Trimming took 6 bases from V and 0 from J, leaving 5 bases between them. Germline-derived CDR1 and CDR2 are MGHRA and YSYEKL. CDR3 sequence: CASRGMNTEAFF. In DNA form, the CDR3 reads TGCGCCAGCAGAGGGATGAACACTGAAGCTTTCTTT.

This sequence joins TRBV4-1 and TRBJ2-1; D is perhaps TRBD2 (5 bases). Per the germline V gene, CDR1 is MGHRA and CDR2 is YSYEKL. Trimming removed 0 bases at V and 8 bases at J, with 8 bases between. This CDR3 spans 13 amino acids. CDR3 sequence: CASSQDRGHEQFF. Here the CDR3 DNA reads TGCGCCAGCAGCCAAGATCGCGGGCATGAGCAGTTCTTC.